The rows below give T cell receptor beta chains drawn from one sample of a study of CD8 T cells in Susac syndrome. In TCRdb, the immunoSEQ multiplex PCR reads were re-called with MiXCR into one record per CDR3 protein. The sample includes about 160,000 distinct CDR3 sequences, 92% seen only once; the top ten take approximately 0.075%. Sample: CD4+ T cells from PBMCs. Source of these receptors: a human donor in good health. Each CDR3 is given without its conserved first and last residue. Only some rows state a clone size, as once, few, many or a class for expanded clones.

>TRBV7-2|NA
ASSFGRDNEQY
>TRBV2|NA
VSSEQGTANEQF
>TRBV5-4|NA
ASRRDSSLDGYT
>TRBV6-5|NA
ASSLDRVRAF
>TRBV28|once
ASSLYGEETQY
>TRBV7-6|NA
ASSLGLGSYNEQF
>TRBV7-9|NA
ASSFAGNQPQH
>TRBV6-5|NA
ASSRGYNEQF
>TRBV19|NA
ASSRGPVGEQY
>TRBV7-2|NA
ASSERQGSYEQY
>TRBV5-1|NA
ASSSPGGHEQF
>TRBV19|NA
ASSRGASGAFYEQY
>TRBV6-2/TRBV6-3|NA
ASSYRRQNTGELF
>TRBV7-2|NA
ASSLDLSLTGTTNEKLF
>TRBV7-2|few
ASRGETYEQY
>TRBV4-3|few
ASSQEAPTEQY